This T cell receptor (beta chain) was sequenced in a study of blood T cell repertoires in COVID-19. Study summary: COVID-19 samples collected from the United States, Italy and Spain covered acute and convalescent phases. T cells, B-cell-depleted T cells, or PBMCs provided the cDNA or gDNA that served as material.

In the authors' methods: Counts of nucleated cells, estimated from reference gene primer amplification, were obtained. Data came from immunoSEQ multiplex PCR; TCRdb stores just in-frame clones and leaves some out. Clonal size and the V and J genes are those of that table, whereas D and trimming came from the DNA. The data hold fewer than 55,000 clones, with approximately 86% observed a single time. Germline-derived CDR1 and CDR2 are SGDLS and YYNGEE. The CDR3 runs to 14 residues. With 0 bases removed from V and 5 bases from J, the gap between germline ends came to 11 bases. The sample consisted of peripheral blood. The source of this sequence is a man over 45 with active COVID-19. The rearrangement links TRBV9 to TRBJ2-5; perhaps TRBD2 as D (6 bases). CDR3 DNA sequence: TGTGCCAGCAGCGTAGGGGGCGGGGCGGAGACCCAGTACTTC. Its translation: CASSVGGGAETQYF.